This paragraph covers one T cell receptor beta chain sequence. Its target is not known. PCR involved 60 Vbeta and 13 Jbeta primers. Libraries were prepared by immunoSEQ multiplex PCR; TCRdb keeps only in-frame clonotypes and omits some of them. This table holds about 150,000 clones, 79% found once. The CDR3 loop spans 15 amino acids. V lost 1 base, J lost 6 bases, and 8 bases stayed unmatched. Germline-derived CDR1 and CDR2 are LGHNA and YSLEER. This entry belongs to a study of cytomegalovirus exposure and HLA in healthy donors. Study results and limitations: Reportedly, cytomegalovirus status was diagnosed with high sensitivity and specificity.

The chain employs TRBV4-3 and TRBJ2-7; 8 nucleotides line up with TRBD2. The sequence came from a male donor in good health and CMV-seronegative. The specimen was PBMCs. CDR3 DNA: TGCGCCAGCAGCCAAGGGGGGTTTAGCGGGGTCGAGCAGTACTTC. This translates into CASSQGGFSGVEQYF.